The rows below give T cell receptor beta chains drawn from one sample of a study of cytomegalovirus exposure and HLA in healthy donors. Here immunoSEQ multiplex PCR was the method, and the copy in TCRdb shows in-frame clones only, minus some. The sample yields around 110,000 clones, more than 65% seen once. The sequenced sample was PBMCs. Receptors originate from a man between 25 and 39 years old in good health and CMV-seronegative. Both conserved end residues are part of each CDR3. The D gene is left open where the match is weak. Clone size is stated in some rows and not others, as once, few, many or a class when expanded.

clone size,D gene,J gene,V gene,CDR3 protein,CDR3 DNA
NA,NA,TRBJ2-5,TRBV5-1,CASSLAGETQYF,TGCGCCAGCAGCTTGGCGGGAGAGACCCAGTACTTC
NA,NA,TRBJ2-4,TRBV11-2,CASSLDSAHIQYF,TGTGCCAGCAGCCTCGACAGCGCTCACATTCAGTACTTC
NA,NA,TRBJ1-2,TRBV11-2,CASRSTKKTNYGYTF,TGTGCCAGCAGGTCGACAAAGAAAACGAACTATGGCTACACCTTC
NA,NA,TRBJ2-5,TRBV29-1,CSVPTGAGVTQYF,TGCAGCGTTCCCACGGGGGCGGGAGTGACCCAGTACTTC
NA,TRBD1,TRBJ2-7,TRBV29-1,CSVATGWEQYF,TGCAGCGTAGCGACAGGGTGGGAGCAGTACTTC
NA,NA,TRBJ1-5,TRBV18,CASSPSVGDINQPQHF,TGTGCCAGCTCACCCTCTGTTGGGGACATCAATCAGCCCCAGCATTTT
once,TRBD2,TRBJ2-3,TRBV4-2,CASSQDPRGVKAQYF,TGTGCCAGCAGCCAAGATCCCCGGGGGGTAAAAGCGCAGTATTTT
NA,NA,TRBJ2-3,TRBV10-1,CASSPGSDLRKRDTQYF,TGCGCCAGCAGCCCAGGGTCCGATCTCCGAAAAAGAGATACGCAGTATTTT
once,TRBD2,TRBJ2-1,TRBV7-3,CASSLSGSDYNEQFF,TGTGCCAGCAGCCTTAGCGGGAGTGACTACAATGAGCAGTTCTTC
NA,NA,TRBJ2-7,TRBV9,CASSGEDKNSYEQYF,TGTGCCAGCAGCGGCGAAGACAAGAACTCCTACGAGCAGTACTTC
few,TRBD1,TRBJ1-1,TRBV6-6,CASSRDRAGTEAFF,TGTGCCAGCAGCCGAGACAGGGCTGGCACTGAAGCTTTCTTT
NA,TRBD2,TRBJ2-3,TRBV6-4,CASSFTSGSTDTQYF,TGTGCCAGCAGTTTTACTAGCGGAAGCACAGATACGCAGTATTTT
NA,TRBD2,TRBJ2-7,TRBV6-1,CASIPGTMGRDEQYF,TGTGCCAGCATCCCCGGGACTATGGGTCGGGACGAGCAGTACTTC
NA,NA,TRBJ2-1,TRBV7-9,CASSLGRGYNEQFF,TGTGCCAGCAGCTTAGGGAGGGGATACAATGAGCAGTTCTTC
few,TRBD2,TRBJ2-3,TRBV7-8,CASSTRVVAGGRGTDTQYF,TGTGCCAGCAGCACAAGGGTGGTAGCGGGGGGGCGCGGCACAGATACGCAGTATTTT
NA,NA,TRBJ2-5,TRBV5-6,CASSLAVEPQYF,TGTGCCAGCAGCTTGGCCGTCGAGCCCCAGTACTTC
NA,NA,TRBJ2-3,TRBV7-2,CASGVELGGTQYF,TGTGCCAGCGGAGTGGAGCTGGGAGGTACGCAGTATTTT
NA,NA,TRBJ2-7,TRBV4-1,CASSHPQGGYEQYF,TGCGCCAGCAGCCATCCCCAGGGGGGCTACGAGCAGTACTTC
once,TRBD2,TRBJ2-2,TRBV28,CASSFGGRAVKTGELFF,TGTGCCAGCAGTTTTGGAGGGAGGGCCGTTAAGACCGGGGAGCTGTTTTTT
NA,TRBD2,TRBJ2-7,TRBV28,CASLRGLADWHEQYF,TGTGCCAGCCTGAGGGGACTAGCGGACTGGCACGAGCAGTACTTC
NA,TRBD1,TRBJ2-3,TRBV28,CASRVGQGGTDTQYF,TGTGCCAGCAGAGTCGGACAGGGTGGTACAGATACGCAGTATTTT
NA,NA,TRBJ2-4,TRBV2,CASRPDRNIQYF,TGTGCCAGCAGACCTGACAGAAACATTCAGTACTTC
few,NA,TRBJ1-4,TRBV4-1,CASSRSGGANEKLFF,TGCGCCAGCAGCCGAAGTGGGGGGGCTAATGAAAAACTGTTTTTT
NA,NA,TRBJ1-4,TRBV29-1,CSVDQPGTGGEKLFF,TGCAGCGTTGACCAACCCGGGACGGGAGGAGAAAAACTGTTTTTT
NA,NA,TRBJ2-5,TRBV4-2,CASSQDAVSQGGTQYF,TGTGCCAGCAGCCAAGATGCGGTCAGTCAGGGCGGGACCCAGTACTTC
NA,TRBD1,TRBJ2-7,TRBV10-2,CASKQGAGEQYF,TGCGCCAGCAAGCAGGGGGCGGGAGAGCAGTACTTC
NA,NA,TRBJ2-7,TRBV13,CASSPGRRAGEQYF,TGTGCCAGCAGCCCGGGGAGGAGGGCGGGCGAGCAGTACTTC
NA,NA,TRBJ1-4,TRBV5-8,CATQRQVGEKLFF,TGTGCCACTCAGCGACAGGTGGGAGAAAAACTGTTTTTT
NA,NA,TRBJ2-7,TRBV11-3,CASSSGTTDEQYF,TGTGCCAGCAGCTCCGGGACAACTGACGAGCAGTACTTC
NA,NA,TRBJ1-1,TRBV28,CASSLISGRVAFF,TGTGCCAGCAGTTTGATTTCGGGCAGGGTGGCTTTCTTT
NA,TRBD1,TRBJ2-7,TRBV9,CASSGTGGHEQYF,TGTGCCAGCAGTGGTACAGGGGGCCACGAGCAGTACTTC
NA,TRBD2,TRBJ2-1,TRBV10-2,CASSEGSGGEGHEQFF,TGCGCCAGCAGTGAGGGTAGCGGGGGCGAGGGTCATGAGCAGTTCTTC
NA,NA,TRBJ1-4,TRBV28,CASTSTNEKLFF,TGTGCCAGCACTTCAACTAATGAAAAACTGTTTTTT
NA,TRBD2,TRBJ2-5,TRBV2,CASSRLAGERGETQYF,TGTGCCAGCAGTAGACTAGCGGGGGAGAGAGGGGAGACCCAGTACTTC
NA,NA,TRBJ2-7,TRBV28,CASSLLGRRDEQYF,TGTGCCAGCAGTTTATTGGGGAGGAGGGACGAGCAGTACTTC
NA,NA,TRBJ2-5,TRBV9,CASTTGVWGEETQYF,TGTGCCAGCACCACGGGGGTCTGGGGGGAAGAGACCCAGTACTTC
NA,TRBD2,TRBJ2-7,TRBV6-5,CASRGLAGGEQYF,TGTGCCAGCAGGGGACTAGCGGGAGGCGAGCAGTACTTC
NA,NA,TRBJ1-2,TRBV30,CAWALGAIYGYTF,TGTGCCTGGGCCCTGGGCGCCATTTATGGCTACACCTTC
NA,TRBD2,TRBJ2-4,TRBV7-2,CASSFQRGGGQNIQYF,TGTGCCAGCAGCTTCCAGCGGGGGGGCGGCCAAAACATTCAGTACTTC
NA,TRBD2,TRBJ2-1,TRBV18,CASTGTLAGGQKDGNEQFF,TGTGCCAGCACCGGCACCTTAGCGGGGGGCCAGAAGGACGGCAATGAGCAGTTCTTC